This T cell receptor (beta chain) was profiled in a study of blood T cell repertoires in COVID-19. For the study at large: Whether acute or convalescent, the COVID-19 samples came from the United States, Italy and Spain.

Per the original methods: It was from reference gene primer amplification that nucleated cell counts were estimated. Assay: immunoSEQ multiplex PCR; the TCRdb copy retains only in-frame clones and omits some. The V and J calls and clone size are taken from that table; D and trimming were inferred from the DNA. The table lists under 200,000 clones, roughly 86% of them singletons. This TCR was recovered from a man over 45 with active or convalescent COVID-19. Source material: peripheral blood.

The DNA of the CDR3 is TGTGCCAGCAGTTCCACCTCGGGAGGCTACACCTTC. This codes for CASSSTSGGYTF. V is TRBV2 and J is TRBJ1-2, with D unclear. The CDR3 is made up of 12 amino acids. The V gene lost 5 bases and the J gene lost 8 bases, with 12 bases spanning the gap. Germline-derived CDR1 and CDR2 are SNHLY and FYNNEI.